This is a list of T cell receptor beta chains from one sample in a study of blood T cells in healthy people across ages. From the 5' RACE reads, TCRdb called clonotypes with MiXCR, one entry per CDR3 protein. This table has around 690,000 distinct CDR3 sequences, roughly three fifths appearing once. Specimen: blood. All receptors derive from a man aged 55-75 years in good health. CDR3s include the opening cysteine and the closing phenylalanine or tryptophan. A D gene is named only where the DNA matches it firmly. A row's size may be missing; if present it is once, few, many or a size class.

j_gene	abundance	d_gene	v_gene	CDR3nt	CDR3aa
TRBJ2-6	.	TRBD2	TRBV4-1	TGCGCCAGCAGCCAAAGGGGCAGCGGGGGGGCTGCTGGGGCCAACGTCCTGACTTTC	CASSQRGSGGAAGANVLTF
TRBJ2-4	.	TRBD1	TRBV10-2	TGCGCCAGCGGACAGGGGGTTACCCTTGGGAACATTCAGTACTTC	CASGQGVTLGNIQYF
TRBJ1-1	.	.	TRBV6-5	TGTGCCAGCAGTTACTCAGCAGGGGCGAACACTGAAGCTTTCTTT	CASSYSAGANTEAFF
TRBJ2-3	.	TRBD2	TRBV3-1	TGTGCCAGCAGCTCCGGACTAGCGGGGCCAGGCACAGATACGCAGTATTTT	CASSSGLAGPGTDTQYF
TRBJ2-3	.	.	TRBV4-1	TGCGCCAGCAGCCAAGAGCGGCAGGGGGTCCGGACTAGCAAATCAGATACGCAGTATTTT	CASSQERQGVRTSKSDTQYF
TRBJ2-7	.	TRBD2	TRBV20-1	TGCAGTGCTAGAGTGGCGGGGGGCGACTACGAGCAGTACTTC	CSARVAGGDYEQYF
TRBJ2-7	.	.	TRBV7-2	TGTGCCAGCAGCTTTAGCGCCCGTCAAAAGTACTTC	CASSFSARQKYF
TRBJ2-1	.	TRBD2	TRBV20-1	TGCAGGATAGCGGGGGGCAACAATGAGCAGTTCTTC	CRIAGGNNEQFF
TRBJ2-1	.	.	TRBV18	TGTGCCAGATCATCCTATGGCGATGAGCAGTTCTTC	CARSSYGDEQFF
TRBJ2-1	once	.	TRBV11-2	TGTGCCAGCAGCTTCACGACGGCAGGGATCGATGAGCAGTTCTTC	CASSFTTAGIDEQFF
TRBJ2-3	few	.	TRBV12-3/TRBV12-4	TGTGCCAGCAGTTTCCAGGTCAGCACAGATACGCAGTATTTT	CASSFQVSTDTQYF
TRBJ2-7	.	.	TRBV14	TGTGCCAGCAGCCAGGCCTACTACGAGCAGTACTTC	CASSQAYYEQYF
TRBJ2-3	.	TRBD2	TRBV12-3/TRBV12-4	TGTGCCAGCAGTTCCTTTGGGAGCGGGGGGGACGATACGCAGTATTTT	CASSSFGSGGDDTQYF
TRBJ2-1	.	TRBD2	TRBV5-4	TGTGCCAGCAGCTCCCTGACTAGCGGGGGCTACAATGAGCAGTTCTTC	CASSSLTSGGYNEQFF
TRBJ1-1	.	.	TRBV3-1	TGTGCCAGCAGCCAAGCCGGACCGAACACTGAAGCTTTCTTT	CASSQAGPNTEAFF
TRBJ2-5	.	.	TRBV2	TGTGCCAGCAATCCGCGCGGGGAGACCCAGTACTTC	CASNPRGETQYF
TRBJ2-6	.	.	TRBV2	TGTGCCAGCAGTGACGATTTGCGGGCTGGGGCCAACGTCCTGACTTTC	CASSDDLRAGANVLTF
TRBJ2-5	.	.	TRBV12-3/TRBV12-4	TGTGCCAGCAGTTTCTCGGAAGAGAACAATGAGCAGTACTTC	CASSFSEENNEQYF
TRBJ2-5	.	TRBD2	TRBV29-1	TGCAGCGTCGGGACTAGCGGGACAACCGGGGAGACCCAGTACTTC	CSVGTSGTTGETQYF
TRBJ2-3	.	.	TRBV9	TGTGCCAGCAGCGTAGCGGTGGGGGGATTCACAGATACGCAGTATTTT	CASSVAVGGFTDTQYF
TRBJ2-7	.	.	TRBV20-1	TGCAGTGCTATACTAGGGGGGGACGAGCAGTACTTC	CSAILGGDEQYF
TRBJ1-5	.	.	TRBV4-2	TGTGCCAGCAGCCAAGAGAGGGGCCAGCCCCAGCATTTT	CASSQERGQPQHF
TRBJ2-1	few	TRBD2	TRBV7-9	TGTGCCAGCAGCCCCAGCGGGAGAGTCTACAATGAGCAGTTCTTC	CASSPSGRVYNEQFF
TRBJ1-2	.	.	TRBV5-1	TGCGCCAGCAGCTCAAAGACAGGAAACTATGACTACACCTTC	CASSSKTGNYDYTF
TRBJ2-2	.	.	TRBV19	TGTGCCAGTAGCCCGGATGCGAACACCGGGGAGCTGTTTTTT	CASSPDANTGELFF
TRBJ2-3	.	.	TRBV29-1	TGCAGCGTTGAAGAGGGGAGGACGCAGTATTTT	CSVEEGRTQYF
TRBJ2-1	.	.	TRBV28	TGTGCCAGCAGTAAGTTGGTACAGGGAGGGAGGAATGAGCAGTTCTTC	CASSKLVQGGRNEQFF
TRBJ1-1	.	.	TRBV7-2	TGTGCCAGCAGCTTAGAGGGGGGGCCGGACACTGAAGCTTTCTTT	CASSLEGGPDTEAFF
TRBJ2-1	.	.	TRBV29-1	TGCAGCGTTGACCGCCCCAGGGCCGGTGAGCAGTTCTTC	CSVDRPRAGEQFF
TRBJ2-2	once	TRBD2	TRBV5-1	TGCGCCAGCAGCTTGTATCGCCTAGCGGGGGAAAACACCGGGGAGCTGTTTTTT	CASSLYRLAGENTGELFF
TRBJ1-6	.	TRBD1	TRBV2	TGTGCCAGCACTTTCGGGACAGTCAATTCACCCCTCCACTTT	CASTFGTVNSPLHF
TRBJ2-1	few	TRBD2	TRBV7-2	TGTGCCAGCAGCTTAGGGGCCGGGACTAGTCTCCGTGAGCAGTTCTTC	CASSLGAGTSLREQFF